This T cell receptor beta chain is from a study of blood T cell repertoires in COVID-19. V lost 3 bases and J lost 1; bases outside the gene matches: 3. CDR3 length equals 14 residues. The V gene's germline CDR1 is SGDLS and CDR2 YYNGEE. Original analysis: Nucleated cell counts were estimated from reference gene primer amplification. Repertoires were generated with immunoSEQ multiplex PCR, while TCRdb's copy carries only in-frame clones and drops some. From that table come the V and J calls and clone size; the DNA was used to work out D and trimming. In the table there are 290,000 or so clones, around 90% of which are singletons.

Sequenced: peripheral blood. The chain has TRBV9 and TRBJ1-1; 7 bases fit TRBD1. The receptor's source is a man aged 65 to 85 with acute or convalescent COVID-19. CDR3 DNA: TGTGCCAGCAGCGCGACAGGGCGGAACACTGAAGCTTTCTTT. It yields the protein CASSATGRNTEAFF.